These 5 T cell receptor beta chains came from one sample sequenced in a study of shared clonotypes between healthy human individuals. CD8 cells classed as naive were CD45RO-negative and positively selected for CCR7, excluding terminally differentiated effector memory CD45RA+ cells. The repertoire was sequenced with immunoSEQ multiplex PCR; TCRdb's copy has only in-frame clones and lacks some. The sample contains millions of clones, about 92% of which appear only once. The sample taken for sequencing was naive CD8+ T cells from PBMCs. These receptors were collected from a man aged 18-30 years in good health. Some clones in this sample may be carry-over from other donors' samples.

This clone has just one count. The rearrangement joins TRBV11-2 to TRBJ2-7, with no clear D. The CDR3 extends over 15 amino acids. V lost 0 bases, J lost 3 bases, and 12 bases lay in between. CDR1 is SGHAT and CDR2 is FQNNGV in the germline V gene. The CDR3, as DNA: TGTGCCAGCAGCTTAGAAGTAGGGCTTAACTACGAGCAGTACTTC. Its translation is CASSLEVGLNYEQYF. The full variable domain, with the rest looked up from reference TRBV11-2 and TRBJ2-7, is EAGVAQSPRYKIIEKRQSVAFWCNPISGHATLYWYQQILGQGPKLLIQFQNNGVVDDSQLPKDRFSAERLKGVDSTLKIQPAKLEDSAVYLCASSLEVGLNYEQYFGPGTRLTVT.

This clone was seen just once. This chain joins TRBV27 and TRBJ2-2, with 8 positions matching TRBD1. The CDR3 sequence is 16 residues long. The V gene's germline CDR1 is MNHEY and CDR2 SMNVEV (reference sequence). V shed 5 bases and J 3 bases; nucleotides not matched to a gene: 8. CDR3: CASSPPAGGYTGELFF. The CDR3 DNA sequence: TGTGCCAGCAGTCCGCCGGCAGGGGGCTACACCGGGGAGCTGTTTTTT.

The chain employs TRBV12-5 and TRBJ2-5; a possible D gene is TRBD2 (6 bases). Trimming cost V 0 bases and J 7 bases, with 15 bases left between them. Looked up from germline, CDR1 is LGHNT and CDR2 is FRNRAP. This CDR3 contains 15 residues. This chain's CDR3 is CASGLVREGGLTQYF. The CDR3 nucleotides are TGTGCTAGTGGTTTGGTACGAGAGGGAGGCTTGACCCAGTACTTC.

In its sample, this clone was seen once. V gene TRBV11-2 combines with J gene TRBJ2-7; no clear D. This CDR3 has 12 amino acids. Looked up from germline, CDR1 is SGHAT and CDR2 is FQNNGV. V was pared by 6 bases and J by 4 bases, with 10 bases between. Here the CDR3 reads CASSPYIYEQYF. CDR3 coding DNA: TGTGCCAGCAGTCCCTACATTTACGAGCAGTACTTC. Combining the CDR3 with reference TRBV11-2 and TRBJ2-7 gives the whole variable domain EAGVAQSPRYKIIEKRQSVAFWCNPISGHATLYWYQQILGQGPKLLIQFQNNGVVDDSQLPKDRFSAERLKGVDSTLKIQPAKLEDSAVYLCASSPYIYEQYFGPGTRLTVT.

The V call is TRBV6-1, the J call TRBJ2-4; TRBD1 or TRBD2 may be the D gene (5 bases each). Trimming left V 3 bases short and J 0 bases short, with 12 bases between. Germline CDR1 MNHNS, CDR2 SASEGT. There are 16 residues in the CDR3. The CDR3 DNA sequence: TGTGCCAGCAGTGACGAGGGGCTCGGAGCCAAAAACATTCAGTACTTC. Translated, it gives CASSDEGLGAKNIQYF.